The entry below describes one T cell receptor (beta chain). The antigen remains undetermined. The ends were cut back, 4 bases at V and 3 bases at J, with 7 bases in the middle. This CDR3 is built from 14 residues. Germline CDR1 and CDR2: MNHEY and SVGEGT. MiXCR, run by TCRdb on the reads, gives a single entry per CDR3 protein. This table holds hundreds of thousands of distinct CDR3 sequences, 32% found once. The data belong to a study of T cell repertoires in cytomegalovirus infection. Sequencing used cultured CD8+ T cells from PBMCs, obtained from culture after CMV antigen stimulation. The sequence came from a human donor in good health (CMV status not recorded). Some clones in this sample may be carry-over from other donors' samples. The chain joins TRBV6-2 or TRBV6-3 to TRBJ1-6; D gene ambiguous. The CDR3: CASSSGIYNSPLHF. As DNA, the CDR3 is TGTGCCAGCAGTTCCGGGATCTATAATTCACCCCTCCACTTT.